Below, 7 T cell receptor beta chains from the same sample are listed, as sequenced in a study of vaccination and CD4 T cells after COVID-19. Antigens of these TCRs are unknown. The Oncomine TCR Beta short-read assay sequenced DNA from cultured CD4+ T cells. TCRdb independently ran MiXCR on the PCR reads; one entry per CDR3 protein. The sample has about 25,000 distinct CDR3 sequences, 25% to 30% seen once. The time point was: late sampling 161 to 241 days after vaccination in three convalescent patients. Treatment specified: roughly 11-day PBMC culture with coronavirus spike peptide pools or control peptides (ViraFEST assay). The material was CD4+ T cells from blood, cultured in vitro, obtained about 7 months after SARS-CoV-2 vaccination. Every receptor here comes from a human donor who had recovered from COVID-19.

There are a few counts of this clonotype. The V and J genes are TRBV28 and TRBJ2-2; 7 bases fit TRBD2. The CDR3 is made up of 15 amino acids. Looked up from germline, CDR1 is MDHEN and CDR2 is SYDVKM. V lost 5 bases and J lost 4; bases outside the gene matches: 7. The CDR3 here is CASSLAGRATGELFF. The CDR3 DNA sequence: TGTGCCAGCAGTCTCGCAGGGAGGGCCACCGGGGAGCTGTTTTTT.

The chain combines TRBV27 with TRBJ2-7; no reliable D call. CDR1 is MNHEY, CDR2 SMNVEV, per germline (reference sequence). The length of the CDR3 is 14 residues. V was trimmed by 5 bases and J by 2 bases, leaving 13 bases between them. The CDR3 sequence: CASSPDWATYEQYF. CDR3 coding DNA: TGTGCCAGCAGTCCAGACTGGGCAACCTACGAGCAGTACTTC.

The rearrangement uses TRBV5-4 and TRBJ2-5; TRBD2 matches 10 bases. Germline trimming cut 4 bases from V and 5 bases from J; bases unmatched to any gene: 8. This CDR3 contains 15 residues. Per the germline V gene, CDR1 is SGHNT and CDR2 is YYREEE (reference sequence). The CDR3 region is CASSGGSGRGETQYF. The CDR3, as DNA: TGTGCCAGCAGCGGGGGGAGCGGGAGGGGGGAGACCCAGTACTTC.

On this clonotype: One end of the junction is discordant with germline, which a read error may explain. The rearrangement uses TRBV28 and TRBJ2-1; TRBD2 is a possible D gene (6 bases). The germline V gene encodes CDR1 MDHEN and CDR2 SYDVKM. The CDR3 runs to 14 residues. The CDR3 loop reads CASSFSDWGTAGIF. CDR3 nucleotide sequence: TGTGCCAGCAGTTTTAGCGACTGGGGGACCGCGGGGATCTTC.

The J gene is TRBJ2-6, the V gene TRBV4-3, with D perhaps TRBD1 (5 bases). Trimming removed 1 base at V and 0 bases at J, with 16 bases between. This CDR3 comprises 19 residues. Germline loops: CDR1 LGHNA, CDR2 YSLEER. The DNA of the CDR3 is TGCGCCAGCAGCCAAGTAGGGGCGCAGGGTGACTCTGGGGCCAACGTCCTGACTTTC. It yields the protein CASSQVGAQGDSGANVLTF.

This chain uses TRBV12-3 or TRBV12-4 with TRBJ1-6; a possible D gene is TRBD1 (5 bases). The CDR3 sequence is 15 residues long. The V gene lost 1 base and the J gene lost 10 bases, with 14 bases spanning the gap. CDR3 residues: CASSLDTGLGSPLHF. The DNA for the CDR3 is TGTGCCAGCAGTTTAGATACGGGGCTGGGCTCACCCCTCCACTTT.

The gene calls are TRBV27 and TRBJ1-1, with unresolved D. CDR1 and CDR2 (germline): MNHEY, SMNVEV (reference sequence). Trimming removed 6 bases at V and 3 bases at J, with 11 bases between. CDR3 length equals 13 residues. CDR3 sequence: CASRLSRHTEAFF. The CDR3 DNA follows: TGTGCCAGCAGACTATCACGCCACACTGAAGCTTTCTTT.